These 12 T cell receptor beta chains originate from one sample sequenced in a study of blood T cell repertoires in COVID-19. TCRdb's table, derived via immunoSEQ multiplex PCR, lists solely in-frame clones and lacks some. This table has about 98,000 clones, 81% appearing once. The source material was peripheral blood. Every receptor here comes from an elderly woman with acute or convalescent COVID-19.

The CDR3 reads CASSGANSPLHF. The CDR3 coding sequence is TGCGCCAGCAGTGGGGCGAATTCACCCCTCCACTTT. The V gene is TRBV10-2, the J gene TRBJ1-6; no clear D gene. V lost 4 bases and J lost 7, with 5 bases in between. CDR3 size: 12 residues. The germline V gene encodes CDR1 WSHSY and CDR2 SAAADI.

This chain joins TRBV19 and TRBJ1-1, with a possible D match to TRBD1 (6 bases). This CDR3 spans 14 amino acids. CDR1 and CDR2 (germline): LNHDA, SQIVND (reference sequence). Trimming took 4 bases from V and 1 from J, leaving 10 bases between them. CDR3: CASSRPQGNTEAFF. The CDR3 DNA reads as TGTGCCAGTAGTAGACCACAGGGGAACACTGAAGCTTTCTTT.

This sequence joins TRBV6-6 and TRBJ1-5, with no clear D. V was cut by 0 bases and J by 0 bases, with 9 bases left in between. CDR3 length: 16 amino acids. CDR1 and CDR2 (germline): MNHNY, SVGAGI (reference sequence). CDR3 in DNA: TGTGCCAGCAGTTACTCGAAACAGAATAGCAATCAGCCCCAGCATTTT. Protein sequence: CASSYSKQNSNQPQHF.

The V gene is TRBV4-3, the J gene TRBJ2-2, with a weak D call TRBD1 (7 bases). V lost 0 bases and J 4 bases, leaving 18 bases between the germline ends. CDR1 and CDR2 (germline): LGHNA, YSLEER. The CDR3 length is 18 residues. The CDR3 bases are TGCGCCAGCAGCCAAGATTACAGGAGGGGGCCGAGCACCGGGGAGCTGTTTTTT. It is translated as CASSQDYRRGPSTGELFF.

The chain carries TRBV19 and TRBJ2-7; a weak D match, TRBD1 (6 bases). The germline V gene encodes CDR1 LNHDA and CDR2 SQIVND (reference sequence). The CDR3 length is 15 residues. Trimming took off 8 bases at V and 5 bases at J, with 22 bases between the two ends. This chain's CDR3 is CASREWGRSQDEQYF. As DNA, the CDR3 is TGTGCCAGTCGCGAGTGGGGGCGAAGCCAGGACGAGCAGTACTTC.

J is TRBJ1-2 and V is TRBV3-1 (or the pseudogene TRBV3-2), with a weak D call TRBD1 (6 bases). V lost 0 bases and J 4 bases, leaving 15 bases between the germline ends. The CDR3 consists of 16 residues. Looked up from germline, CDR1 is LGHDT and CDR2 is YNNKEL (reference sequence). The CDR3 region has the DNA TGTGCCAGCAGCCAAGATCTGTACGGACAGTCCTATGGCTACACCTTC. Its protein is CASSQDLYGQSYGYTF.

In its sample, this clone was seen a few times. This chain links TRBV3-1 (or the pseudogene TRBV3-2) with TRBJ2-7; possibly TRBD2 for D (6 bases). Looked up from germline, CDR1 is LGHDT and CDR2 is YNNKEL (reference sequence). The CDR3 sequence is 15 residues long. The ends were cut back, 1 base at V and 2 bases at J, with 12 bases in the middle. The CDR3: CASSQAGDCTYEQYF. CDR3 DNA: TGTGCCAGCAGCCAAGCCGGGGACTGTACCTACGAGCAGTACTTC.

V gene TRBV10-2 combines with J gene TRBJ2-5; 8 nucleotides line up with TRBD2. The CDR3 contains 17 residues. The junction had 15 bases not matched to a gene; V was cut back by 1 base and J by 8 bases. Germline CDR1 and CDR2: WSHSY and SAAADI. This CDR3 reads CASSEFGVVAGKRTQYF. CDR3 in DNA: TGCGCCAGCAGTGAGTTTGGAGTTGTAGCGGGGAAGAGAACCCAGTACTTC.

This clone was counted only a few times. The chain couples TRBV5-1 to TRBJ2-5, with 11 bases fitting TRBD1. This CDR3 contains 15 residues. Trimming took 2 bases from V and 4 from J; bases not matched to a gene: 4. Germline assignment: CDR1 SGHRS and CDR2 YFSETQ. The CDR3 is CASSFPGTGGETQYF. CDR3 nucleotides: TGCGCCAGCAGCTTCCCCGGGACAGGGGGAGAGACCCAGTACTTC.

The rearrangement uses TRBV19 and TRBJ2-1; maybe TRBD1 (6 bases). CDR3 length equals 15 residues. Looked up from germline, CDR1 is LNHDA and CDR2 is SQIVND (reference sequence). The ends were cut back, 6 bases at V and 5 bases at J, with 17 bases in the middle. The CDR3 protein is CASSRGTVGDNEQFF. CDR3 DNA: TGTGCCAGTAGCAGGGGAACCGTTGGGGACAATGAGCAGTTCTTC.

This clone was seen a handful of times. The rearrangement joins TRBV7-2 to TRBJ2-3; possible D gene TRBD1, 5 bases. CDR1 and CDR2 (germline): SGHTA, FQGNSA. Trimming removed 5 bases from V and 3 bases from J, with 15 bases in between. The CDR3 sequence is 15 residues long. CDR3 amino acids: CASSPRFGATDTQYF. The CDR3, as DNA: TGTGCCAGCAGCCCCCGTTTTGGGGCGACAGATACGCAGTATTTT.

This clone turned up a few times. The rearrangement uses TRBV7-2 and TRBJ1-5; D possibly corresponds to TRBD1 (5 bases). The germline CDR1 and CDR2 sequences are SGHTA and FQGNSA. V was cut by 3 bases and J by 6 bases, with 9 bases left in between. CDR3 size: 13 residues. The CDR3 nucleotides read TGTGCCAGCAGCTTCGGGCAGGGTCAGCCCCAGCATTTT. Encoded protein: CASSFGQGQPQHF.